This passage covers 3 T cell receptor beta chains from one sample sequenced in a study of kidney transplant recipient with SARS-CoV-2 infection. In TCRdb, the reads were re-called with MiXCR into one record per CDR3 protein. The table has fewer than 250,000 distinct CDR3 sequences, under 35% seen once; the top ten hold 6% to 8.5%. This material consisted of a blood sample, taken at baseline and on roughly day 110 from a kidney transplant recipient. All receptors derive from a young adult male patient who had COVID-19 and was a kidney transplant recipient. Among the T cells, some may be from the graft donor.

This clonotype was seen repeatedly, ten times or more. The chain employs TRBV13 and TRBJ1-2; possible D gene TRBD1, 5 bases. In germline, CDR1 is PRHDT, CDR2 FYEKMQ (reference sequence). This CDR3 has 16 amino acids. V dropped 5 bases and J dropped 8 bases, with 24 bases sitting between them. The CDR3 spells CASSPRLGFRGKGYTF. The CDR3, as DNA: TGTGCCAGCAGCCCCAGGTTAGGGTTTAGGGGTAAAGGCTACACCTTC.

There are a few counts of this clonotype. The chain is built from TRBV9 and TRBJ2-1, with 9 bases fitting TRBD2. V gave up 0 bases and J gave up 9 bases; unmatched junction bases: 7. CDR1 and CDR2 (germline): SGDLS, YYNGEE. This CDR3 is built from 15 residues. This CDR3 reads CASSVVSSGEGEQFF. As DNA, the CDR3 is TGTGCCAGCAGCGTAGTGTCTAGCGGGGAGGGTGAGCAGTTCTTC. The full variable domain, rest sourced from reference TRBV9 and TRBJ2-1, is DSGVTQTPKHLITATGQRVTLRCSPRSGDLSVYWYQQSLDQGLQFLIQYYNGEERAKGNILERFSAQQFPDLHSELNLSSLELGDSALYFCASSVVSSGEGEQFFGPGTRLTVL.

This clonotype was observed at least ten times. V and J are TRBV7-6 and TRBJ1-2; unclear D gene. V was clipped by 5 bases and J by 4 bases, with 23 bases between them. CDR3 length equals 17 residues. Per germline, CDR1 SGHVS and CDR2 FNYEAQ. The CDR3 DNA reads TGTGCCAGCAGCGAAACCTGTGAATCTCGAAAGACCTATGGCTACACCTTC. This translates into CASSETCESRKTYGYTF.